The 5 T cell receptor beta chains below come from one sample, sequenced in a study of blood T cells in healthy people across ages. The second PCR ran about 7 to 12 cycles with a sample-barcoded 5' primer and J-beta primers. TCRdb processed the 5' RACE reads anew with MiXCR; each CDR3 protein has one entry. The data hold 1,800,000 or so distinct CDR3 sequences, with roughly two fifths observed a single time. Sequencing input: blood. The receptors derive from a human donor in good health.

This clonotype was observed many times. The genes are TRBV29-1 and TRBJ2-1; 9 bases are a match to TRBD2. The CDR3 consists of 15 residues. V trimming: 6 bases; J trimming: 3 bases; junction bases outside the gene matches: 9. Per germline, CDR1 SQVTM and CDR2 ANQGSEA. The CDR3 loop is CSVLLTSGYYNEQFF. The CDR3 region has the DNA TGCAGCGTACTATTGACTAGCGGATACTACAATGAGCAGTTCTTC.

The chain carries TRBV19 and TRBJ1-2; 8 nucleotides agree with TRBD1. From germline, CDR1 is LNHDA and CDR2 SQIVND (reference sequence). The junction had 6 bases not matched to a gene; V was cut back by 8 bases and J by 4 bases. The CDR3 contains 13 residues. CDR3 sequence (DNA): TGTGCCAGTGGGATGGACAGGGCCTATGGCTACACCTTC. This sequence encodes CASGMDRAYGYTF.

The chain links TRBV2 to TRBJ2-6, with D perhaps given as TRBD1 or TRBD2 (5 bases each). Trimming removed 4 bases at V and 4 bases at J, with 14 bases between. The CDR3 has 16 residues. Germline lookup yields CDR1 SNHLY and CDR2 FYNNEI. Here the CDR3 DNA reads TGTGCCAGCAGTGTTGGAGGCAGGGCCGGGGCCAACGTCCTGACTTTC. This encodes CASSVGGRAGANVLTF.

This sequence joins TRBV11-2 and TRBJ2-3; no reliable D call. CDR3 length: 15 residues. V lost 5 bases, J lost 2 bases, and 14 bases lay in between. Germline values: CDR1 SGHAT, CDR2 FQNNGV. CDR3 region: CASSPLGALTDTQYF. CDR3 sequence (DNA): TGTGCCAGCAGCCCCCTCGGCGCCCTCACAGATACGCAGTATTTT.

Turning to this clonotype: An end of the junction differs from the germline gene, which may be a read error. The rearrangement links TRBV7-8 to TRBJ2-7; D not certain. Germline assignment: CDR1 SGHVS and CDR2 FQNEAQ. This CDR3 contains 13 residues. CDR3 sequence: CAGSLAGTYEQYF. In nucleotides, the CDR3 is TGTGCCGGCAGCTTGGCAGGAACCTACGAGCAGTACTTC. Together with reference TRBV7-8 and TRBJ2-7, the CDR3 gives the full variable domain: GAGVSQSPRYKVAKRGQDVALRCDPISGHVSLFWYQQALGQGPEFLTYFQNEAQLDKSGLPSDRFFAERPEGSVSTLKIQRTQQEDSAVYLCAGSLAGTYEQYFGPGTRLTVT.